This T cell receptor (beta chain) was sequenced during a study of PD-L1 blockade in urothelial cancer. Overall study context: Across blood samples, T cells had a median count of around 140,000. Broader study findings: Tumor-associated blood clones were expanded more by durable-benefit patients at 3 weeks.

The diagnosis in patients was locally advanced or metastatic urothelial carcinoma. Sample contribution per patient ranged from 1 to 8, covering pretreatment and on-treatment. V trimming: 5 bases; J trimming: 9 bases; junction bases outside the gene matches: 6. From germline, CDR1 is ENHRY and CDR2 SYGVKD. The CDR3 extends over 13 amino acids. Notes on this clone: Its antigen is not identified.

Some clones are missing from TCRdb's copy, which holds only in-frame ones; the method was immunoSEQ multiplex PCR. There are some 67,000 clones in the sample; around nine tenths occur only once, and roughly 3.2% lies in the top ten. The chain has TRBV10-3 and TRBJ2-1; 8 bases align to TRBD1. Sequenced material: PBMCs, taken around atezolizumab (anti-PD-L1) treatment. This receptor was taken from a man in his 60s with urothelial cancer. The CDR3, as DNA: TGTGCCATCAGTAGGGACAGGCTCGGTGAGCAGTTCTTC. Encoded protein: CAISRDRLGEQFF.